The entry below gives a single T cell receptor beta chain sequence along with its context. The antigen remains undetermined. TCR alpha and TCR beta cDNA libraries carrying sample barcodes and UMIs were produced by 5'RACE using constant-segment primers. MiXCR was run by TCRdb on the 5' RACE reads, yielding one entry per CDR3 protein. Of 300,000 to 350,000 distinct CDR3 sequences in the sample, 10% to 15% were seen once. The V and J ends lost 6 bases and 8 bases respectively, with 11 bases between them. The CDR3 extends over 12 amino acids. These data come from a study of T-cell memory formation after mild COVID-19. Background on the study: TCR clusters were mostly donor specific. Study-wide results and caveats: Some SARS-CoV-2-responding clones were already detected in memory before infection.

J is TRBJ2-1 and V is TRBV12-3 or TRBV12-4; perhaps TRBD1 as D (6 bases). The sample comprised PBMCs or a T cell subset sorted from them (not recorded which). This receptor was obtained from a man between 18 and 35 years old who had mild COVID-19 (a few samples of this study predate the infection). Cell type and time point are not known. CDR3 DNA sequence: TGTGCCAGCAGGGATACAGGGTATGAGCAGTTCTTC. This translates into CASRDTGYEQFF.